This T cell receptor beta chain was documented in a study of T cells in Graves' hyperthyroidism and ophthalmopathy. Authors of the study amplified TCR beta CDR3 regions from RNA transcripts. First-round RT-PCR of the TCR CDR3 relied on the HTBI primer set. Via MiXCR, TCRdb re-called the multiplex PCR reads, giving one row per CDR3 protein. The sample includes hundreds of thousands of distinct CDR3 sequences, roughly 20% of them seen just once. This CDR3 is built from 17 residues. Germline loops: CDR1 KGHSH, CDR2 LQKENI. Losses at the gene ends were 3 bases for V and 3 bases for J; bases not matched to a gene: 5.

The rearrangement uses TRBV18 and TRBJ2-3; 14 positions match TRBD2. Sequencing was carried out using blood. This receptor was taken from a woman aged 45-60 years with Graves' hyperthyroidism that later progressed to Graves' ophthalmopathy. CDR3 region: CASSPWTSGGTTDTQYF. The CDR3 DNA reads TGTGCCAGCTCACCCTGGACTAGCGGGGGGACTACAGATACGCAGTATTTT. Based on the CDR3 plus reference TRBV18 and TRBJ2-3, the full variable domain is NAGVMQNPRHLVRRRGQEARLRCSPMKGHSHVYWYRQLPEEGLKFMVYLQKENIIDESGMPKERFSAEFPKEGPSILRIQQVVRGDSAAYFCASSPWTSGGTTDTQYFGPGTRLTVL.